This TCR beta chain was obtained from a study of cytomegalovirus exposure and HLA in healthy donors. Turning to the study itself: From HLA-typed donors, an early data release held some 80 million unique TCRs. Study-wide results and caveats: Both high specificity and high sensitivity reportedly marked the classifier's diagnosis of cytomegalovirus status.

As regards this clone: The antigen is undetermined.

The CDR3 has 15 amino acids. The V gene end was trimmed by 6 bases and the J gene end by 6 bases; junction bases not matched to a gene: 7. CDR1 is SNHLY and CDR2 is FYNNEI in the germline V gene. The PCR was carried out with 60 Vbeta primers and 13 Jbeta primers. Libraries were prepared by immunoSEQ multiplex PCR; TCRdb keeps only in-frame clonotypes and omits some of them. The sample comprises about 140,000 clones, more than 60% of which are singletons, and around 1.5% rests with the top ten. The sequence derives from a female donor in good health and CMV-seronegative. The sequenced sample consisted of PBMCs. The rearrangement joins TRBV2 to TRBJ2-2; TRBD1 matches 10 bases. CDR3 coding DNA: TGTGCCAGCAGCCAGACAGGGGGCAAGTCCGGGGAGCTGTTTTTT. The encoded protein is CASSQTGGKSGELFF.